A single sample gave rise to the 26 T cell receptor beta chains below, sequenced in a study of blood T cell repertoires in COVID-19. Some clones are missing from TCRdb's copy, which holds only in-frame ones; the method was immunoSEQ multiplex PCR. This table has about 50,000 clones, around four fifths appearing once. The sample consisted of PBMCs or T cells enriched from blood (not recorded which). The receptors come from a woman aged 45-65 years with acute COVID-19.

The V and J genes are TRBV27 and TRBJ1-6; the D is unclear. The CDR3 length is 16 residues. V lost 4 bases and J lost 8, with 18 bases in between. Germline-derived CDR1 and CDR2 are MNHEY and SMNVEV (reference sequence). The CDR3 loop reads CASSSPTLSGDSPLHF. CDR3 nucleotides: TGTGCCAGCAGTTCGCCGACTCTTTCCGGCGATTCACCCCTCCACTTT.

V and J are TRBV15 and TRBJ1-2, with D perhaps TRBD1 (6 bases). The CDR3 runs 17 residues. The germline CDR1 and CDR2 sequences are LNHNV and YYDKDF (reference sequence). Deletions cut 0 bases from V and 5 bases from J, with 19 bases between. In nucleotides, the CDR3 is TGTGCCACCAGCAGAGAGGGGGCCTTAGGACAGTCATATGGCTACACCTTC. This encodes CATSREGALGQSYGYTF.

The chain links TRBV10-3 to TRBJ2-5; a possible D gene is TRBD2 (6 bases). This CDR3 spans 15 amino acids. Germline V gene data show CDR1 as ENHRY and CDR2 as SYGVKD. V lost 4 bases, J lost 2 bases, and 14 bases lay in between. CDR3 region: CAISAEGTVQETQYF. DNA for the CDR3: TGTGCCATCAGTGCGGAGGGGACTGTTCAAGAGACCCAGTACTTC.

This clone was seen only a few times. The chain has TRBV9 and TRBJ1-2; 9 positions match TRBD1. Germline V gives CDR1 SGDLS, CDR2 YYNGEE. The trim removed 5 bases at V and 7 bases at J, leaving 6 bases unmatched. CDR3 length: 13 amino acids. Written as DNA, the CDR3 is TGTGCCAGCAGTGGGACAGGGACGGCTGGCTACACCTTC. Amino acids: CASSGTGTAGYTF.

This chain joins TRBV18 and TRBJ1-1; 9 bases agree with TRBD1. The CDR3 totals 14 residues. The junction had 2 bases not matched to a gene; V was cut back by 1 base and J by 5 bases. Germline V gene lookup returns CDR1 KGHSH and CDR2 LQKENI. CDR3 amino acids: CASSPQDRGTEAFF. CDR3 coding DNA: TGTGCCAGCTCACCACAAGACAGGGGGACTGAAGCTTTCTTT.

This chain links TRBV10-3 with TRBJ2-3; 7 bases fit TRBD1. Germline CDR1 and CDR2: ENHRY and SYGVKD. The CDR3 covers 15 residues. With V trimmed by 8 bases and J by 3 bases, 11 bases remained unmatched. The CDR3 DNA is TGTGCCATCGGAGACTCCGGACAGGTGACAGATACGCAGTATTTT. Encoded protein: CAIGDSGQVTDTQYF.

In DNA, the CDR3 is TGTGCCAGCAGCCCGAGCGGGGGGGCTGTAGATACGCAGTATTTT. Its translation: CASSPSGGAVDTQYF. This chain joins TRBV6-2 or TRBV6-3 and TRBJ2-3; TRBD2 matches at 10 bases. In germline, CDR1 is MNHEY, CDR2 SVGEGT. CDR3 size: 15 residues. J lost 5 bases, V lost 6 bases, and 8 bases had no gene match.

The chain has TRBV12-3 or TRBV12-4 and TRBJ1-1, with 8 bases aligning to TRBD1. This CDR3 region has 13 residues. The V gene end was trimmed by 6 bases and the J gene end by 4 bases; junction bases not matched to a gene: 4. The CDR3 sequence is CASSQGTGTEAFF. DNA of the CDR3: TGTGCCAGCAGCCAAGGGACAGGCACTGAAGCTTTCTTT.

This clone has more than one count but fewer than ten. The chain has TRBV19 and TRBJ1-1; 8 bases line up with TRBD1. Trimming at V came to 3 bases and at J to 7 bases, leaving 7 bases not matched to a gene. Per the germline V gene, CDR1 is LNHDA and CDR2 is SQIVND (reference sequence). CDR3 length: 14 residues. CDR3 in amino acids: CASSIDRGRGEAFF. CDR3 coding DNA: TGTGCCAGTAGTATCGACAGGGGAAGAGGTGAAGCTTTCTTT.

The chain recombines TRBV19 with TRBJ2-5; no clear D gene. In germline, CDR1 is LNHDA, CDR2 SQIVND (reference sequence). Trimming shortened V by 3 bases and J by 5 bases, and 10 bases separated the two germline ends. This CDR3 comprises 13 residues. Written as DNA, the CDR3 is TGTGCCAGTAGTATTTCTGGGCCGGAGACCCAGTACTTC. It codes for CASSISGPETQYF.

The chain has TRBV5-5 and TRBJ1-1; D might be TRBD1 (5 bases). The V gene lost 4 bases and the J gene lost 6 bases, with 16 bases spanning the gap. The CDR3 totals 14 residues. Germline V gene data show CDR1 as SGHKS and CDR2 as YYEKEE (reference sequence). CDR3 sequence (DNA): TGTGCCAGCAGCCCCCAGGGTAGAGGCGCTGAAGCTTTCTTT. It is translated as CASSPQGRGAEAFF.

V usage is TRBV5-4 and J usage is TRBJ1-1, with 8 positions matching TRBD1. Germline CDR1 and CDR2: SGHNT and YYREEE (reference sequence). This CDR3 is 15 amino acids long. The V gene end was trimmed by 3 bases and the J gene end by 0 bases; junction bases not matched to a gene: 4. The CDR3 DNA is TGTGCCAGCAGCTGGACAGGGAGAGTGAACACTGAAGCTTTCTTT. Its translation: CASSWTGRVNTEAFF.

The V and J genes are TRBV9 and TRBJ1-2; a weak D match, TRBD1 (5 bases). The V end lost 3 bases, the J end lost 5 bases, and 17 bases lay between the germline ends. CDR1 is SGDLS, CDR2 YYNGEE, per germline. The CDR3 totals 15 residues. CDR3 sequence reads: CASSAHLGGGYGYTF. In DNA form, the CDR3 reads TGTGCCAGCAGCGCCCACCTCGGGGGGGGGTATGGCTACACCTTC.

The sample holds one count of this clone. CDR3 protein: CASSQDRGSGGPGELFF. In DNA form, the CDR3 reads TGCGCCAGCAGCCAAGATCGGGGTAGCGGGGGCCCCGGGGAGCTGTTTTTT. The chain joins TRBV4-1 to TRBJ2-2, with 9 bases that match TRBD2. Germline-derived CDR1 and CDR2 are MGHRA and YSYEKL. The CDR3 totals 17 residues. V was clipped by 0 bases and J by 6 bases; unmatched bases: 8.

This clone was detected once. The chain uses TRBV6-8 and TRBJ1-5, with a tentative D call TRBD1 (5 bases). The CDR3 runs to 14 residues. V was shortened by 8 bases and J by 11 bases, with 22 bases between the two germline ends. CDR1 is MNHGY, CDR2 SAAAGT, per germline. The CDR3 DNA reads as TGTGCCAGCCTTAGGGTCAGCCGGGGGTCGACCCAGCATTTT. It yields the protein CASLRVSRGSTQHF.

J is TRBJ2-7 and V is TRBV10-3, with 9 bases fitting TRBD2. The junction had 10 bases not matched to a gene; V was cut back by 0 bases and J by 7 bases. Germline V gene lookup returns CDR1 ENHRY and CDR2 SYGVKD. The CDR3 is 16 amino acids. The CDR3 nucleotides read TGTGCCATCAGTGAGTCGAATCTAGCGGGGAGAATTGAGCAGTACTTC. It translates to CAISESNLAGRIEQYF.

The chain is built from TRBV5-1 and TRBJ1-1, with 11 bases that match TRBD1. Trimming cost V 3 bases and J 5 bases; bases outside gene matches: 6. Germline loops: CDR1 SGHRS, CDR2 YFSETQ. CDR3 size: 15 residues. Here the CDR3 reads CASSWTGGARTEAFF. CDR3 DNA sequence: TGCGCCAGCAGCTGGACAGGGGGCGCGAGGACTGAAGCTTTCTTT.

The genes are TRBV2 and TRBJ2-1; a possible D gene is TRBD1 (5 bases). Trimming pared 4 bases from V and 5 bases from J, leaving 9 bases between. CDR1 SNHLY and CDR2 FYNNEI come from the germline V gene. This CDR3 contains 13 residues. As DNA, the CDR3 is TGTGCCAGCAGTGGGGGCACAGACAATGAGCAGTTCTTC. Translation: CASSGGTDNEQFF.

The genes are TRBV4-1 and TRBJ2-4, with D possibly TRBD1 on 5 matching bases. The germline V and J ends were trimmed by 0 bases and 7 bases, with 10 bases remaining between them. The CDR3 has 14 amino acids. CDR1 is MGHRA, CDR2 YSYEKL, per germline. The CDR3 DNA reads TGCGCCAGCAGCCAAGACAGGGAAAAGAACATTCAGTACTTC. Residues: CASSQDREKNIQYF.

The V gene is TRBV19, the J gene TRBJ1-5, with a weak D call TRBD1 (6 bases). Germline lookup yields CDR1 LNHDA and CDR2 SQIVND (reference sequence). The CDR3 sequence is 15 residues long. Trimming stripped 10 bases from V and 0 bases from J, with 16 bases between. Here the CDR3 DNA reads TGTGCCACTCTACCGGGACATAATAGCAATCAGCCCCAGCATTTT. It yields the protein CATLPGHNSNQPQHF. Filled out from reference TRBV19 and TRBJ1-5, the complete variable domain reads DGGITQSPKYLFRKEGQNVTLSCEQNLNHDAMYWYRQDPGQGLRLIYYSQIVNDFQKGDIAEGYSVSREKKESFPLTVTSAQKNPTAFYLCATLPGHNSNQPQHFGDGTRLSIL.

The chain couples TRBV4-2 to TRBJ1-1, with 8 positions matching TRBD1. The V gene's germline CDR1 is LGHNA and CDR2 YNFKEQ. V was pared by 3 bases and J by 7 bases, with 7 bases of the junction left unmatched. The CDR3 totals 14 residues. This CDR3 reads CASSQAGGGGEAFF. The CDR3 DNA reads as TGTGCCAGCAGCCAGGCAGGGGGCGGTGGTGAAGCTTTCTTT.

DNA for the CDR3: TGTGCCAGCAGTTTAAGGGCTAGCGGGGGAGCTTACGAGCAGTACTTC. This sequence encodes CASSLRASGGAYEQYF. The chain recombines TRBV27 with TRBJ2-7, with TRBD2 matching 10 bases. Germline assignment: CDR1 MNHEY and CDR2 SMNVEV (reference sequence). The CDR3 is 16 amino acids. Trimming at V came to 2 bases and at J to 4 bases, leaving 8 bases not matched to a gene.

V and J are TRBV2 and TRBJ1-2; TRBD1 agrees at 11 bases. The CDR3 covers 14 residues. Trimming removed 6 bases from V and 2 bases from J; junction bases left unmatched: 2. Per germline, CDR1 SNHLY and CDR2 FYNNEI. The CDR3, as DNA: TGTGCCAGCAGGTGGACAGGGGGCAACTATGGCTACACCTTC. Translation: CASRWTGGNYGYTF.

The rearrangement uses TRBV5-8 and TRBJ1-1, with D perhaps matching TRBD1 (5 bases). From germline, CDR1 is SGHTS and CDR2 YDEGEE. V was cut by 2 bases and J by 5 bases, with 10 bases left in between. The CDR3 runs 13 residues. CDR3: CASSFGRGTEAFF. The CDR3 nucleotides are TGTGCCAGCAGCTTTGGGCGGGGGACTGAAGCTTTCTTT.

The V gene is TRBV12-3 or TRBV12-4, the J gene TRBJ1-1, with D possibly matching TRBD1 (5 bases). This CDR3 spans 13 amino acids. V gave up 9 bases and J gave up 5 bases, with 16 bases separating them. Written as DNA, the CDR3 is TGTGCCAGTAGTGGAGGAGGGGCGACTGAAGCTTTCTTT. Translation gives CASSGGGATEAFF.

The chain has TRBV2 and TRBJ1-3, with D tentatively TRBD1 (5 bases). The CDR3 length is 13 residues. With 6 bases removed from V and 2 bases from J, the gap between germline ends came to 8 bases. Germline assignment: CDR1 SNHLY and CDR2 FYNNEI. In nucleotides, the CDR3 is TGTGCCAGCAGGGAGGGGACTGGAAACACCATATATTTT. It yields the protein CASREGTGNTIYF.